Following are 11 T cell receptor beta chains from one sample sequenced in a study of cytomegalovirus exposure and HLA in healthy donors. Using immunoSEQ multiplex PCR, the repertoire was profiled, and TCRdb retains in-frame clones only, with some absent. The profile shows roughly 310,000 clones, roughly 87% of them singletons. The sequenced sample consisted of PBMCs. These TCRs come from a man aged 30 to 45 in good health and CMV-seronegative.

V usage is TRBV5-1 and J usage is TRBJ2-3; 7 bases line up with TRBD1. The CDR3 length is 15 residues. With 2 bases clipped from V and 4 bases from J, the junction kept 7 bases outside the gene matches. Germline V gives CDR1 SGHRS, CDR2 YFSETQ. The DNA of the CDR3 is TGCGCCAGCAGCTTTGGAACAGGGGTCGCAGATACGCAGTATTTT. Translated: CASSFGTGVADTQYF.

The V gene is TRBV10-2, the J gene TRBJ1-5; 10 positions match TRBD1. Germline lookup yields CDR1 WSHSY and CDR2 SAAADI. V was clipped by 5 bases and J by 4 bases; unmatched bases: 5. The CDR3 length is 15 residues. CDR3 coding DNA: TGCGCCAGCAGTAGGGGACAGGGGAGTAATCAGCCCCAGCATTTT. Amino acids: CASSRGQGSNQPQHF.

This clone has a handful of counts. This chain joins TRBV30 and TRBJ1-2, with TRBD1 matching 7 bases. The V gene's germline CDR1 is GTSNPN and CDR2 SVGIG (reference sequence). CDR3 length equals 12 residues. V shed 4 bases and J 2 bases; nucleotides not matched to a gene: 1. CDR3 nucleotides: TGTGCCTGGACGACAGGGAACTATGGCTACACCTTC. Its translation: CAWTTGNYGYTF.

Only a few counts were recorded for this clone. This chain connects TRBV25-1 to TRBJ2-7; 9 bases agree with TRBD1. The germline gives CDR1 MGHDK, CDR2 SYGVNS. The V segment lost 3 bases and the J segment 6 bases; nucleotides outside the gene matches: 9. This CDR3 is 15 amino acids long. In DNA, the CDR3 is TGTGCCAGCAGTGATACCGGGACAGGGCCTGGCGAGCAGTACTTC. Its translation is CASSDTGTGPGEQYF.

The count of this clone is one. The V and J genes are TRBV7-8 and TRBJ2-7, with 7 bases that match TRBD1. The germline gives CDR1 SGHVS, CDR2 FQNEAQ. CDR3 size: 15 residues. Germline trimming cut 5 bases from V and 2 bases from J; bases unmatched to any gene: 9. In DNA form, the CDR3 reads TGTGCCAGCAGCCAGCCCGGGACAGCCACCTACGAGCAGTACTTC. Protein: CASSQPGTATYEQYF.

CDR3 loop: CASSDFQGSYNEQFF. CDR3 coding DNA: TGTGCCAGCAGTGATTTTCAGGGGTCGTACAATGAGCAGTTCTTC. The chain is built from TRBV2 and TRBJ2-1, with D possibly being TRBD1 (6 bases). Trimming stripped 3 bases from V and 4 bases from J, with 13 bases between. The CDR3 has 15 amino acids. CDR1 and CDR2 (germline): SNHLY, FYNNEI.

The J gene is TRBJ2-1, the V gene TRBV7-9, with 9 bases that match TRBD1. There are 15 residues in the CDR3. Germline CDR1 reads SEHNR; CDR2 reads FQNEAQ (reference sequence). Unmatched junction bases numbered 5, after V lost 1 base and J lost 7 bases. The CDR3, as DNA: TGTGCCAGCAGCTTAGGGACAGGGGCGGGGAATGAGCAGTTCTTC. Encoded protein: CASSLGTGAGNEQFF.

The V call is TRBV7-2, the J call TRBJ2-3, with D uncertain. Germline lookup yields CDR1 SGHTA and CDR2 FQGNSA. V was cut by 2 bases and J by 0 bases, with 12 bases left in between. The CDR3 loop spans 16 amino acids. This chain's CDR3 is CASSLFSEISTDTQYF. The DNA for the CDR3 is TGTGCCAGCAGCTTATTCTCGGAGATTAGCACAGATACGCAGTATTTT.

J is TRBJ1-5 and V is TRBV6-6; TRBD1 matches at 8 bases. Trimming at V came to 6 bases and at J to 3 bases, leaving 4 bases not matched to a gene. The CDR3 is made up of 14 amino acids. Germline CDR1 and CDR2: MNHNY and SVGAGI (reference sequence). The CDR3 bases are TGTGCCAGCAGGGGGACAGGTTTCAATCAGCCCCAGCATTTT. Translation: CASRGTGFNQPQHF.

This chain joins TRBV27 and TRBJ1-6, with unresolved D. CDR3 size: 16 residues. Germline lookup yields CDR1 MNHEY and CDR2 SMNVEV (reference sequence). Trimming removed 2 bases at V and 6 bases at J, with 14 bases between. CDR3 in amino acids: CASSLAPPGGNSPLHF. The CDR3 DNA reads TGTGCCAGCAGTTTAGCCCCTCCGGGAGGTAATTCACCCCTCCACTTT.

This clone was found once. This chain uses TRBV5-6 with TRBJ1-1, with D hard to call. Germline CDR1 and CDR2: SGHDT and YYEEEE. V lost 5 bases and J 0 bases, leaving 11 bases between the germline ends. This CDR3 region has 14 residues. The CDR3 loop is CASSMQKLNTEAFF. CDR3 nucleotides: TGTGCCAGCAGTATGCAGAAACTGAACACTGAAGCTTTCTTT.